This TCR beta chain was captured in a study of blood T cell repertoires in COVID-19. As for the study in general: T cells, B-cell-depleted T cells, or PBMCs supplied cDNA or gDNA.

This clone came up once. Using immunoSEQ multiplex PCR, the repertoire was profiled, and TCRdb retains in-frame clones only, with some absent. The sample gives roughly 360,000 clones, about 80% of which show up once; roughly 1.1% is in the top ten. Germline CDR1 reads MDHEN; CDR2 reads SYDVKM. This CDR3 is built from 15 residues. Losses at the gene ends were 5 bases for V and 0 bases for J; bases not matched to a gene: 7. Source material: peripheral blood. The source of this sequence is a human donor with acute or convalescent COVID-19. The donor label of this sample is uncertain. The chain links TRBV28 to TRBJ2-7; TRBD2 agrees at 7 bases. CDR3 in amino acids: CASSNPSGFSYEQYF. The CDR3 bases are TGTGCCAGCAGTAACCCTAGCGGTTTCTCCTACGAGCAGTACTTC. The full variable domain, in which reference TRBV28 and TRBJ2-7 provide the parts outside the CDR3, is DVKVTQSSRYLVKRTGEKVFLECVQDMDHENMFWYRQDPGLGLRLIYFSYDVKMKEKGDIPEGYSVSREKKERFSLILESASTNQTSMYLCASSNPSGFSYEQYFGPGTRLTVT.